Each of the 27 T cell receptor beta chains below was sequenced from the same sample in a study of glioma-infiltrating T cells after dendritic cell vaccination. Assay used: immunoSEQ multiplex PCR; TCRdb lists only in-frame clones, some missing. The table shows 55,000 to 70,000 clones, with around 83% occurring only once. The specimen was blood, collected before dendritic cell vaccination. The receptors were sampled from a human donor with glioblastoma.

This chain joins TRBV29-1 and TRBJ2-2, with 9 nucleotides matching TRBD2. CDR3 size: 15 residues. The germline V gene has CDR1 SQVTM and CDR2 ANQGSEA. J lost 6 bases, V lost 4 bases, and 9 bases had no gene match. In nucleotides, the CDR3 is TGCAGCGTTGGCGGAGGCGGGGGGGCCTCCGGGGAGCTGTTTTTT. This codes for CSVGGGGGASGELFF.

The chain links TRBV6-1 to TRBJ2-7, with D hard to call. V shed 3 bases and J shed 2 bases, with 2 bases lying between them. This CDR3 has 11 residues. Germline CDR1 is MNHNS and CDR2 is SASEGT. For the CDR3, the DNA is TGTGCCAGCAGTGATACCTACGAGCAGTACTTC. As protein: CASSDTYEQYF.

V is TRBV27 and J is TRBJ1-1, with 7 bases matching TRBD1. The CDR3 is 14 amino acids. Germline V gene lookup returns CDR1 MNHEY and CDR2 SMNVEV (reference sequence). V trimming: 6 bases; J trimming: 1 base; junction bases outside the gene matches: 5. CDR3 nucleotide sequence: TGTGCCAGCAGCCCACAGGGGAGGAACACTGAAGCTTTCTTT. This codes for CASSPQGRNTEAFF.

The chain employs TRBV5-1 and TRBJ1-6; 8 bases line up with TRBD1. Trimming at V came to 5 bases and at J to 10 bases, leaving 11 bases not matched to a gene. Germline assignment: CDR1 SGHRS and CDR2 YFSETQ. The CDR3 loop spans 15 amino acids. CDR3 in amino acids: CASSLSTGVASPLHF. The CDR3 bases are TGCGCCAGCAGTCTATCGACAGGGGTAGCGTCACCCCTCCACTTT.

This chain links TRBV23-1 with TRBJ1-1; 7 bases line up with TRBD1. TRBV23-1 is treated as an ORF (open reading frame) with a function not yet certain. The CDR3 totals 22 residues. V gave up 2 bases and J gave up 1 base; unmatched junction bases: 25. The CDR3 DNA reads as TGCGCCAGCAGTCAAAAGTTTTACCCCCCCTGGCTCGAAGGGGGCGAGAACACTGAAGCTTTCTTT. Translated, it gives CASSQKFYPPWLEGGENTEAFF.

The chain combines TRBV4-2 with TRBJ1-5; the D gene is possibly TRBD1 (6 bases). The CDR3 is made up of 16 amino acids. Germline V lookup: CDR1 LGHNA, CDR2 YNFKEQ. The germline V and J ends were trimmed by 4 bases and 9 bases, with 22 bases remaining between them. CDR3 DNA sequence: TGTGCCAGCAGCCGCGACAGACAGGCGGTAGGGGGGCCCCAGCATTTT. Amino acid sequence: CASSRDRQAVGGPQHF.

The V gene is TRBV29-1, the J gene TRBJ2-3; 13 bases align to TRBD2. With 0 bases clipped from V and 8 bases from J, the junction kept 11 bases outside the gene matches. CDR1 and CDR2 (germline): SQVTM, ANQGSEA. The length of the CDR3 is 17 residues. Written as DNA, the CDR3 is TGCAGCGTTGAAGATACCGGACTAGCGGGGGCTTTAGGTACGCAGTATTTT. It specifies CSVEDTGLAGALGTQYF.

V usage is TRBV5-6 and J usage is TRBJ1-1; TRBD1 is a possible D gene (5 bases). Germline V gives CDR1 SGHDT, CDR2 YYEEEE. Between the trimmed V and J ends, which lost 3 bases and 2 bases, there was a span of 5 bases. The CDR3 runs to 12 residues. CDR3 in amino acids: CASSWTNTEAFF. Written as DNA, the CDR3 is TGTGCCAGCAGCTGGACAAACACTGAAGCTTTCTTT.

This clone was recorded once. The V and J genes are TRBV5-4 and TRBJ1-6, with 8 bases identical to TRBD1. Germline V gene lookup returns CDR1 SGHNT and CDR2 YYREEE (reference sequence). V trimming: 2 bases; J trimming: 4 bases; junction bases outside the gene matches: 8. This CDR3 has 17 amino acids. The CDR3 DNA sequence: TGTGCCAGCAGCTTTTCCGGGACAGGAACTTATAATTCACCCCTCCACTTT. Its translation is CASSFSGTGTYNSPLHF. Full variable domain (missing parts from reference TRBV5-4 and TRBJ1-6): ETGVTQSPTHLIKTRGQQVTLRCSSQSGHNTVSWYQQALGQGPQFIFQYYREEENGRGNFPPRFSGLQFPNYSSELNVNALELDDSALYLCASSFSGTGTYNSPLHFGNGTRLTVT.

This rearrangement joins TRBV5-1 to TRBJ1-1; TRBD1 aligns across 8 bases. Per germline, CDR1 SGHRS and CDR2 YFSETQ. The CDR3 sequence is 14 residues long. The J segment lost 4 bases and the V segment lost 4 bases, leaving 6 bases of the junction unmatched. The CDR3 loop reads CASSGTGGITEAFF. DNA of the CDR3: TGCGCCAGCAGCGGAACAGGGGGTATCACTGAAGCTTTCTTT.

V usage is TRBV7-2 and J usage is TRBJ2-5, with D maybe TRBD1 (5 bases). CDR1 and CDR2 (germline): SGHTA, FQGNSA. V gave up 3 bases and J gave up 2 bases, with 19 bases separating them. The CDR3 loop spans 17 amino acids. The CDR3 reads CASSLAVGQPVQETQYF. The CDR3 DNA reads TGTGCCAGCAGCTTGGCGGTGGGGCAGCCAGTTCAAGAGACCCAGTACTTC.

The V and J genes are TRBV9 and TRBJ2-6; 9 bases fit TRBD1. The CDR3 is made up of 20 amino acids. V trimming: 4 bases; J trimming: 0 bases; junction bases outside the gene matches: 14. CDR1 is SGDLS and CDR2 is YYNGEE in the germline V gene. CDR3 amino acids: CASSPWTGVGTSSGANVLTF. Written as DNA, the CDR3 is TGTGCCAGCAGCCCCTGGACAGGGGTTGGAACAAGCTCTGGGGCCAACGTCCTGACTTTC.

CDR3 residues: CASKLGHTLAGGGEQYF. CDR3 DNA: TGCGCCAGTAAACTAGGACATACCCTAGCGGGGGGGGGAGAGCAGTACTTC. This rearrangement joins TRBV5-1 to TRBJ2-7, with 12 bases fitting TRBD2. V dropped 8 bases and J dropped 7; count of bases not matched to a gene: 19. CDR1 SGHRS and CDR2 YFSETQ come from the germline V gene. This CDR3 spans 17 amino acids.

The rearrangement links TRBV5-8 to TRBJ2-5; TRBD2 matches at 9 bases. The CDR3 length is 15 residues. CDR1 and CDR2 from the germline V gene are SGHTS and YDEGEE. The V segment lost 0 bases and the J segment 1 base; nucleotides outside the gene matches: 1. The CDR3 DNA reads as TGTGCCAGCAGCTTGGAGCGGGGGGCCCAAGAGACCCAGTACTTC. Its protein product is CASSLERGAQETQYF.

This clone was found once. This chain connects TRBV10-3 to TRBJ2-7, with 7 bases lining up with TRBD1. Losses at the gene ends were 10 bases for V and 5 bases for J; bases not matched to a gene: 11. The length of the CDR3 is 13 residues. Germline V lookup: CDR1 ENHRY, CDR2 SYGVKD. The CDR3 DNA reads TGTGCCACCATGACAGGGCCGAACGACGAGCAGTACTTC. This gives the protein CATMTGPNDEQYF.

This clone was detected ten times or more. This chain uses TRBV7-2 with TRBJ1-2; D ambiguous. Deletions cut 1 base from V and 4 bases from J, with 10 bases between. The CDR3 totals 14 residues. Germline V lookup: CDR1 SGHTA, CDR2 FQGNSA. The CDR3: CASSLGGLSYGYTF. In DNA form, the CDR3 reads TGTGCCAGCAGCTTAGGAGGGCTTAGCTATGGCTACACCTTC. The variable domain in full, completed from reference TRBV7-2 and TRBJ1-2, reads GAGVSQSPSNKVTEKGKDVELRCDPISGHTALYWYRQSLGQGLEFLIYFQGNSAPDKSGLPSDRFSAERTGGSVSTLTIQRTQQEDSAVYLCASSLGGLSYGYTFGSGTRLTVV.

This clone was detected a few times. This chain uses TRBV13 with TRBJ2-1; 11 positions agree with TRBD2. The CDR3 runs 16 residues. From germline, CDR1 is PRHDT and CDR2 FYEKMQ (reference sequence). The V and J ends lost 4 bases and 3 bases, in that order; junction bases with no gene match: 5. The CDR3 nucleotides are TGTGCCAGCAGCTCGCTAGGACTAGCGGGCTACAATGAGCAGTTCTTC. As protein: CASSSLGLAGYNEQFF. The whole variable domain, remainder taken from reference TRBV13 and TRBJ2-1, is AAGVIQSPRHLIKEKRETATLKCYPIPRHDTVYWYQQGPGQDPQFLISFYEKMQSDKGSIPDRFSAQQFSDYHSELNMSSLELGDSALYFCASSSLGLAGYNEQFFGPGTRLTVL.

The chain uses TRBV2 and TRBJ2-3; D uncertain. The CDR3 has 13 amino acids. Per the germline V gene, CDR1 is SNHLY and CDR2 is FYNNEI. The ends were cut back, 5 bases at V and 10 bases at J, with 16 bases in the middle. In nucleotides, the CDR3 is TGTGCCAGCAGTCAGTCCGCTAGATCCGCGCAGTATTTT. Translation gives CASSQSARSAQYF. Combining the CDR3 with reference TRBV2 and TRBJ2-3 gives the whole variable domain EPEVTQTPSHQVTQMGQEVILRCVPISNHLYFYWYRQILGQKVEFLVSFYNNEISEKSEIFDDQFSVERPDGSNFTLKIRSTKLEDSAMYFCASSQSARSAQYFGPGTRLTVL.

The rearrangement joins TRBV6-5 to TRBJ1-3; TRBD1 aligns across 9 bases. CDR3 length: 14 amino acids. Trimming cost V 7 bases and J 3 bases; bases outside gene matches: 4. The germline V gene has CDR1 MNHEY and CDR2 SVGAGI. CDR3 DNA: TGTGCCAGCAAGGGGACAGGGAATGGAAACACCATATATTTT. It specifies CASKGTGNGNTIYF.

The V gene is TRBV19, the J gene TRBJ1-2, with 9 bases fitting TRBD1. J was trimmed by 4 bases and V by 7 bases; bases with no gene match: 13. The CDR3 has 16 amino acids. Germline loops: CDR1 LNHDA, CDR2 SQIVND (reference sequence). The CDR3 nucleotides are TGTGCCAGTAACCAAACAGGGGGCGCGTGGTGCTATGGCTACACCTTC. Its translation: CASNQTGGAWCYGYTF.

The chain is built from TRBV10-2 and TRBJ2-5; 7 bases map to TRBD1. Germline V gene data show CDR1 as WSHSY and CDR2 as SAAADI. CDR3 size: 14 residues. V lost 10 bases and J lost 3; bases outside the gene matches: 11. CDR3 in DNA: TGCGCCACCGGACAGGCAGGCCCCGAAGAGACCCAGTACTTC. Translated, it gives CATGQAGPEETQYF.

V usage is TRBV7-6 and J usage is TRBJ2-5; 8 bases align to TRBD1. V was clipped by 5 bases and J by 4 bases; unmatched bases: 9. The CDR3 extends over 15 amino acids. Germline loops: CDR1 SGHVS, CDR2 FNYEAQ. CDR3 coding DNA: TGTGCCAGCAGCGCGACAGGGGCCCCGGGAGAGACCCAGTACTTC. The encoded protein is CASSATGAPGETQYF.

This clone was seen only a few times. The chain joins TRBV28 to TRBJ1-4, with D tentatively TRBD1 (5 bases). Trimming took off 7 bases at V and 8 bases at J, with 17 bases between the two ends. CDR3 length equals 14 residues. Per the germline V gene, CDR1 is MDHEN and CDR2 is SYDVKM. The CDR3, as DNA: TGTGCCAGCATTACAGGCCCGGCCCGGGAAAAACTGTTTTTT. Protein: CASITGPAREKLFF.

The CDR3 nucleotides read TGCGCCAGCAGCACGACTAGCGGGGGGTACCTCTCCTACGAGCAGTACTTC. Its translation: CASSTTSGGYLSYEQYF. The chain is built from TRBV5-1 and TRBJ2-7, with TRBD2 matching 13 bases. This CDR3 spans 17 amino acids. Germline values: CDR1 SGHRS, CDR2 YFSETQ. J lost 0 bases, V lost 4 bases, and 7 bases had no gene match.

The chain employs TRBV7-2 and TRBJ2-2, with D possibly being TRBD2 (7 bases). Trimming pared 3 bases from V and 3 bases from J, leaving 23 bases between. The CDR3 runs to 19 residues. Germline V gene data show CDR1 as SGHTA and CDR2 as FQGNSA. This CDR3 reads CASSFPAGRGRRDTGELFF. The CDR3 nucleotides read TGTGCCAGCAGCTTTCCGGCGGGGCGGGGGCGACGGGACACCGGGGAGCTGTTTTTT.

The chain employs TRBV11-2 and TRBJ2-2; D might be TRBD2 (6 bases). The CDR3 consists of 17 residues. V lost 4 bases and J lost 5, with 20 bases in between. In germline, CDR1 is SGHAT, CDR2 FQNNGV. CDR3 sequence reads: CASSSVKRRGRTGELFF. CDR3 DNA: TGTGCCAGCAGCTCCGTCAAAAGGAGGGGTCGGACCGGGGAGCTGTTTTTT.

The chain combines TRBV27 with TRBJ2-5; 7 bases match TRBD2. Per the germline V gene, CDR1 is MNHEY and CDR2 is SMNVEV (reference sequence). After removal of 3 bases from V and 5 bases from J, the junction contained 9 bases not matched to a gene. The CDR3 consists of 15 residues. Here the CDR3 DNA reads TGTGCCAGCAGTTTCTCAGCGGGGATTTGGGAGACCCAGTACTTC. Protein product: CASSFSAGIWETQYF.